This TCR beta chain emerged from a study of somatic mutations in cytotoxic T cells in rheumatoid arthritis. Worth noting for this clone: The antigen remains undetermined.

The CD4+ and CD8+ fractions came from positive magnetic bead selection and were purity-checked by flow cytometry. TCRdb's copy holds only in-frame clones and misses some; the assay was immunoSEQ multiplex PCR. The sample lists about 19,000 clones; around 85% were seen once. The study, taken as a whole, reports: Per patient, the largest CD8+ clone was found to exceed 20% of CD8+ cells in 8 of 65 cases.

V lost 1 base and J lost 5; bases outside the gene matches: 7. The CDR3 is 15 residues long. Germline CDR1 reads MNHNS; CDR2 reads SASEGT. This TCR was sampled from a woman between 40 and 50 years old with rheumatoid arthritis. The V call is TRBV6-1, the J call TRBJ1-2, with 7 positions matching TRBD1. Sequenced: CD8+ T cells sorted from blood. This CDR3 reads CASSEVETGSYGYTF. The CDR3 coding sequence is TGTGCCAGCAGTGAAGTCGAGACAGGGTCGTATGGCTACACCTTC.